The 24 T cell receptor beta chains in this list originate from one sample, sequenced in a study of T cells in women clearing cervical HPV infection (dated by TCRdb to the late 2010s). Library generation was performed with the immunoSEQ multiplex PCR assay. TCRdb retrieved this table from immuneACCESS and kept in-frame rearrangements only. Not all clones are present; in checked studies, unresolved V genes account for under half, and no reason is known for the remainder. Per the sample table, the count is 25,000 to 35,000 clones. 17% of the sample belongs to the ten largest clones. Input material: blood buffy coat. These receptors were collected from a woman aged 18 to 75 with a cervical HPV16 infection that either progressed to CIN3+ or cleared (not recorded which).

On this clone itself: The missing CDR3 end, 3 residues past where the read stops, is filled in from the germline J gene. V and J are TRBV7-6 and TRBJ2-4; TRBD2 matches 8 bases. The CDR3 loop spans 15 amino acids. Germline assignment: CDR1 SGHVS and CDR2 FNYEAQ. The CDR3 region is CASSLSSPGGYGQYF. The sequenced part of the CDR3 DNA is TGTGCCAGCAGCTTATCATCCCCGGGGGGGTATGGT.

Comment on this clone: Read data end 3 residues before the CDR3 end; the end is taken from the germline J gene. J is TRBJ2-5 and V is TRBV7-2, with D tentatively TRBD1 (6 bases). Per the germline V gene, CDR1 is SGHTA and CDR2 is FQGNSA. There are 15 residues in the CDR3. The V gene lost 6 bases and the J gene lost 2 bases, with 16 bases spanning the gap. The CDR3 bases that were read are TGTGCCAGCAGACCGTCCGGGACACCTCAAGAGACC. Its translation is CASRPSGTPQET. The whole CDR3 reads CASRPSGTPQETQYF.

With respect to this clone: The DNA ends 3 residues before the CDR3 does, and the rest of the CDR3 is filled in from the germline J gene. The chain combines TRBV20-1 with TRBJ1-2; D is uncertain. This CDR3 has 15 amino acids. In germline, CDR1 is DFQATT, CDR2 SNEGSKA (reference sequence). Trimming pared 0 bases from V and 4 bases from J, leaving 15 bases between. The CDR3 reads CSARDRNSWVYGYTF. The CDR3 DNA, read in part, is TGCAGTGCTAGAGATAGGAACAGTTGGGTCTATGGC.

A word on this clone: The read ends 3 residues shy of where the CDR3 ends; the end is completed using the germline J gene. The gene calls are TRBV10-3 and TRBJ1-2, with TRBD1 matching over 8 bases. Per germline, CDR1 ENHRY and CDR2 SYGVKD. This CDR3 spans 13 amino acids. V gave up 5 bases and J gave up 6 bases; unmatched junction bases: 5. CDR3 amino acids: CAISTDRGNGYTF. CDR3 DNA (partial): TGTGCCATCAGTACAGACAGGGGAAATGGC.

Turning to this clone: The read ends 3 residues before the CDR3 terminus; that terminus is restored from the germline J gene. This chain connects TRBV10-3 to TRBJ1-2; TRBD1 matches at 12 bases. CDR3 length: 15 amino acids. Per germline, CDR1 ENHRY and CDR2 SYGVKD. The CDR3 sequence is CAISPGTGGLEGYTF. The part of the CDR3 DNA that was read is TGTGCCATCAGTCCCGGGACAGGGGGCTTGGAAGGC.

Details on this clone: The read terminates 3 residues before the CDR3 end, so the remaining end is supplied by the germline J gene. The chain has TRBV30 and TRBJ2-2, with a weak D call TRBD1 (6 bases). This CDR3 comprises 14 residues. Germline assignment: CDR1 GTSNPN and CDR2 SVGIG (reference sequence). Incomplete CDR3 DNA: TGTGCCTGGAACGCGGTCAGGGGTAACGAAAAG. Its translation: CAWNAVRGNEK. The CDR3 reads in full as CAWNAVRGNEKLFF. The full variable domain, in which reference TRBV30 and TRBJ2-2 provide the parts outside the CDR3, is SQTIHQWPATLVQPVGSPLSLECTVEGTSNPNLYWYRQAAGRGLQLLFYSVGIGQISSEVPQNLSASRPQDRQFILSSKKLLLSDSGFYLCAWNAVRGNEKLFFGEGSRLTVL.

To note about this clone: The CDR3 end falls 3 residues outside the read, so it is completed with the germline J gene. This chain joins TRBV5-1 and TRBJ2-1; 12 positions match TRBD2. The germline V gene encodes CDR1 SGHRS and CDR2 YFSETQ. The CDR3 is made up of 17 amino acids. With V trimmed by 4 bases and J by 5 bases, 10 bases remained unmatched. The CDR3 reads CASSPRTSGAPHNEQFF. Incomplete CDR3 DNA: TGCGCCAGCAGCCCGAGGACTAGCGGGGCCCCTCACAATGAG.

A note on this clone: The read terminates 3 residues before the CDR3 end, so the remaining end is supplied by the germline J gene. The chain couples TRBV20-1 to TRBJ1-2; TRBD1 matches at 9 bases. CDR1 is DFQATT and CDR2 is SNEGSKA in the germline V gene (reference sequence). This CDR3 region has 13 residues. The CDR3 spells CSARDRQGGGYTF. The covered CDR3 bases are TGCAGTGCTAGAGACCGACAGGGGGGAGGC.

Regarding this clone: Sequencing ends 3 residues short of the CDR3 end; the germline J gene provides the rest. The chain has TRBV7-9 and TRBJ1-1; no definite D call. CDR3 length: 14 residues. Germline-derived CDR1 and CDR2 are SEHNR and FQNEAQ (reference sequence). V was trimmed by 2 bases and J by 3 bases, leaving 10 bases between them. The CDR3 is CASSLNLEDTEAFF. CDR3 DNA, as far as it was read: TGTGCCAGCAGCTTAAATCTCGAGGACACTGAA.

Incomplete CDR3 DNA: TGCGCCAGCAGAATCTGGGGGGGTAGC. Translated: CASRIWGGS. Given in full, the CDR3 is CASRIWGGSYTF. This chain links TRBV23-1 with TRBJ1-2, with D possibly being TRBD1 (5 bases). The read ends 3 residues before the CDR3 terminus; that terminus is restored from the germline J gene. TRBV23-1 is labeled an ORF, and its function is uncertain. This CDR3 spans 12 amino acids.

On this clone: Read sequence stops 3 residues before the CDR3 end, and the germline J gene provides the missing end. The chain carries TRBV2 and TRBJ2-1, with TRBD2 matching 9 bases. The CDR3 contains 15 residues. Germline values: CDR1 SNHLY, CDR2 FYNNEI. J lost 8 bases, V lost 8 bases, and 13 bases had no gene match. The CDR3 is CASRGLAGGSDEQFF. CDR3 DNA, as far as it was read: TGTGCCAGCCGGGGGTTGGCGGGAGGGTCGGATGAG.

Points on this clone: The read terminates 3 residues before the CDR3 end, so the remaining end is supplied by the germline J gene. The chain links TRBV14 to TRBJ1-5; D gene uncertain. V was clipped by 0 bases and J by 6 bases, with 6 bases between them. The CDR3 is 13 residues long. Germline values: CDR1 SGHDN, CDR2 FVKESK. The CDR3 loop reads CASSQDPGQPQHF. The part of the CDR3 DNA that was read is TGTGCCAGCAGCCAAGATCCCGGTCAGCCC.

About this clone: The DNA ends 3 residues before the CDR3 does, and the rest of the CDR3 is filled in from the germline J gene. This sequence joins TRBV19 and TRBJ1-1; weak D call: TRBD1 (5 bases). This CDR3 has 12 residues. From germline, CDR1 is LNHDA and CDR2 SQIVND (reference sequence). The sequenced CDR3 bases are TGTGCCAGTAGTCTGGACAACTATGGC. Amino acids: CASSLDNYG. The complete CDR3 reads CASSLDNYGAFF.

Remarks on this clone: From the germline J gene comes the end of the CDR3, since the read stops 3 residues before it. The rearrangement joins TRBV10-3 to TRBJ2-3; 8 bases match TRBD2. Germline assignment: CDR1 ENHRY and CDR2 SYGVKD. The ends lost 2 bases at V and 6 bases at J; junction bases unmatched: 7. This CDR3 contains 15 residues. The CDR3 spells CAISEPGGAYDTQYF. The part of the CDR3 DNA that was read is TGTGCCATCAGTGAGCCCGGGGGGGCGTATGATACG.

Comments on this clone: The read is 3 residues too short to cover the CDR3 end, so that end is filled in from the germline J gene. The chain recombines TRBV2 with TRBJ1-4, with a tentative D call TRBD1 (5 bases). CDR3 length equals 18 residues. Germline V gene data show CDR1 as SNHLY and CDR2 as FYNNEI. The V end was cut by 1 base, the J end by 0 bases, with 15 bases between. The CDR3: CASSEGATDTTTNEKLFF. The covered CDR3 bases are TGTGCCAGCAGTGAAGGGGCGACAGATACTACAACTAATGAAAAA.

As regards this clone: The read comes to an end 3 residues before the CDR3 does, leaving the germline J gene to fill in the end. The rearrangement joins TRBV29-1 to TRBJ1-2; no definite D call. The V and J ends lost 2 bases and 0 bases respectively, with 4 bases between them. The CDR3 is 12 amino acids. Germline lookup yields CDR1 SQVTM and CDR2 ANQGSEA. The chain's CDR3 is CSVEPANYGYTF. CDR3 DNA, as far as it was read: TGCAGCGTTGAACCGGCTAACTATGGC.

Regarding this clone: From the germline J gene comes the end of the CDR3, since the read stops 3 residues before it. The chain employs TRBV7-9 and TRBJ2-5; the D gene is possibly TRBD2 (5 bases). The CDR3 is 13 amino acids. Deletions cut 5 bases from V and 5 bases from J, with 12 bases between. Per the germline V gene, CDR1 is SEHNR and CDR2 is FQNEAQ (reference sequence). The chain's CDR3 is CASSPYAGETQYF. CDR3 DNA (partial): TGTGCCAGCAGCCCGTATGCGGGCGAGACC.

In regard to this clone: The sequenced fragment ends 3 residues before the CDR3 boundary, so the rest is inferred from the germline J gene. In the same sample, other DNA sequences code for this CDR3. V is TRBV7-2 and J is TRBJ1-1; weak D call: TRBD1 (6 bases). The germline V gene has CDR1 SGHTA and CDR2 FQGNSA. The CDR3 is 15 amino acids. The part of the CDR3 DNA that was read is TGTGCCAGCAGCCAGAGTTCGGGGGGCAAGTACGAG. Translating gives CASSQSSGGKYE. The complete CDR3 reads CASSQSSGGKYEAFF.

Incomplete CDR3 DNA: TGTGCCAGCTCACCTGGACAGACGGTAAAAAACACC. It translates to CASSPGQTVKNT. The full-length CDR3 reads as CASSPGQTVKNTIYF. The chain links TRBV18 to TRBJ1-3; D perhaps matches TRBD1 (6 bases). The read ends 3 residues before the CDR3 terminus; that terminus is restored from the germline J gene. V was clipped by 3 bases and J by 6 bases, with 15 bases between them. Germline V gene lookup returns CDR1 KGHSH and CDR2 LQKENI. The CDR3 is 15 residues long.

On this clone itself: The sequenced fragment ends 3 residues before the CDR3 boundary, so the rest is inferred from the germline J gene. This sequence joins TRBV7-6 and TRBJ1-4, with TRBD1 matching over 8 bases. Germline loops: CDR1 SGHVS, CDR2 FNYEAQ. The CDR3 has 15 residues. V lost 1 base, J lost 5 bases, and 3 bases stayed unmatched. CDR3 bases read: TGTGCCAGCAGCTTAGTGCAGGGGGCAAATGAAAAA. This codes for CASSLVQGANEK. Given in full, the CDR3 is CASSLVQGANEKLFF.

The covered CDR3 bases are TGTGCCAGCACCGGGCCCGGGACAGGGGTTCGTGGC. Protein sequence: CASTGPGTGVRG. The CDR3 reads in full as CASTGPGTGVRGYTF. The chain links TRBV28 to TRBJ1-2, with 10 bases identical to TRBD1. The CDR3 end lies 3 residues beyond the end of the read and is filled in from the germline J gene. Trimming at V came to 7 bases and at J to 7 bases, leaving 12 bases not matched to a gene. Looked up from germline, CDR1 is MDHEN and CDR2 is SYDVKM. CDR3 length equals 15 residues.

Comments on this clone: The read stops 3 residues short of the end of the CDR3; the missing end is completed from the germline J gene. This chain links TRBV2 with TRBJ2-7, with a possible D match to TRBD2 (6 bases). The CDR3 contains 15 residues. Germline V gene sequence: CDR1 SNHLY, CDR2 FYNNEI. Trimming pared 8 bases from V and 1 base from J, leaving 18 bases between. The CDR3 DNA, read in part, is TGTGCCAGCTGTAAGGACTACCAAACTTCCTACGAG. It is translated as CASCKDYQTSYE. The full CDR3 sequence reads CASCKDYQTSYEQYF.

Concerning this clone: The DNA ends 3 residues before the CDR3 does, and the rest of the CDR3 is filled in from the germline J gene. V gene TRBV19 combines with J gene TRBJ2-2; D remains unclear. The CDR3 covers 13 residues. Germline loops: CDR1 LNHDA, CDR2 SQIVND (reference sequence). The V and J ends lost 5 bases and 4 bases respectively, with 8 bases between them. The CDR3 here is CASSATGTGELFF. The DNA read from the CDR3 is TGTGCCAGTAGTGCTACGGGCACCGGGGAG. Complete variable domain (other parts from reference TRBV19 and TRBJ2-2): DGGITQSPKYLFRKEGQNVTLSCEQNLNHDAMYWYRQDPGQGLRLIYYSQIVNDFQKGDIAEGYSVSREKKESFPLTVTSAQKNPTAFYLCASSATGTGELFFGEGSRLTVL.

CDR3: CACKGNLGTGYSYTF. Partial CDR3 DNA: TGTGCCTGCAAAGGAAACCTCGGGACAGGGTATAGC. V is TRBV30 and J is TRBJ1-2, with 9 bases identical to TRBD1. The CDR3 end lies 3 residues beyond the end of the read and is filled in from the germline J gene. Germline V CDR1 and CDR2: GTSNPN, SVGIG (reference sequence). The CDR3 has 15 residues.